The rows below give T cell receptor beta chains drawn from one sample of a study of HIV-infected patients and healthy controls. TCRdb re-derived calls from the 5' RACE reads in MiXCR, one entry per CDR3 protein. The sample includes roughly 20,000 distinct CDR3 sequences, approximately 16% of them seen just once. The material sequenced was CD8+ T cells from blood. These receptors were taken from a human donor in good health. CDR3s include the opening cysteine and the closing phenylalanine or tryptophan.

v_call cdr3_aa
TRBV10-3 CAISPVPGQGKTEAFF
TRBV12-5 CASGLNRVTEAFF
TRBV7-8 CASSLEGTAYNEQFF
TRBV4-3 CASSQNAGDNTEAFF
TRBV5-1 CASSWVGQGSDEQFF
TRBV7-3 CASSLIPGSDPTNEQFF
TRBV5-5 CASSLERLVTGFSGELFF
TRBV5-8 CASSYGSHANQPQHF
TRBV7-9 CASRYLAGMWESTDTQYF
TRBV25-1 CASSGRTPASQYF
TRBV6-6 CASLPGTGLYNEQFF
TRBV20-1 CSATTRDAATNEKLFF
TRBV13 CASSLADSFEQYF
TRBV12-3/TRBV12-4 CASSFGQRETQYF
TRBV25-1 CASSDPGAWDSPLHF
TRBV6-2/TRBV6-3 CASSYRGLAGEDIQYF
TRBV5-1 CASSFSGTYTEAFF
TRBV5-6 CASSSQGAGEQYF
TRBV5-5 CASSDTRGGLDNQPQHF
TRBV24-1 CATSDGGPQGSGANVLTF
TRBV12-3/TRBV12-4 CASSALGMYNEQFF
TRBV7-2 CASSLVSSSAAGTGNTIYF